The source of this T cell receptor beta chain is a study of identifying expanded T cells in peripheral blood. General study results and limits: Differentially abundant clones: about 1.3 between replicates, about 15 at roughly 15 days, approximately 18 at four.

Points on this clone: Its specificity is unknown.

Germline V gene data show CDR1 as SGHRS and CDR2 as YFSETQ. The CDR3 is made up of 11 amino acids. V lost 5 bases and J 2 bases, leaving 4 bases between the germline ends. The table came from immunoSEQ multiplex PCR; TCRdb's copy has only in-frame clones and leaves some out. This repertoire shows tens of thousands of clones, 70% to 90% found once; its top ten account for 3% to 4%. The receptor was derived from a person aged 18 to 70 in good health. The rearrangement joins TRBV5-1 to TRBJ2-5, with unresolved D. The sample taken for sequencing was blood. The DNA of the CDR3 is TGCGCCAGCAGACAGCAAGAGACCCAGTACTTC. Translating gives CASRQQETQYF.